This TCR beta chain was identified in a study of neurological immune-mediated disorders. Looking at the study overall: In a group of around 35 multiple sclerosis patients, around 31 had the relapsing-remitting type and 3 had the secondary progressive type.

This clonotype was counted at least ten times. Its antigen is not known. From 15-18 subjects, each sequencing run yielded over 160 million TCR-beta sequences. TCRdb reprocessed the 5' RACE reads via MiXCR and lists one record per CDR3 protein. Among more than 50,000 distinct CDR3 sequences listed, 3% to 5% were seen once. Unsorted libraries were derived from 2 million PBMCs stored at -80 C. CDR3 length: 14 residues. Germline values: CDR1 SGHRS, CDR2 YFSETQ. Trimming cost V 5 bases and J 6 bases, with 15 bases left between them. Study-wide results and limits: Multiple sclerosis, the disease with the least TCR clonal expansion, fell below healthy controls, whereas HTLV-1-associated myelopathy showed the most.

This TCR came from a man in his thirties or forties with multiple sclerosis. This chain links TRBV5-1 with TRBJ2-1, with D perhaps being TRBD1 or TRBD2 (5 bases each). Sequences were obtained from PBMCs. CDR3 sequence: CASRGTAGPNEQFF. The CDR3 coding sequence is TGCGCCAGCAGAGGGACCGCTGGGCCCAATGAGCAGTTCTTC.